This T cell receptor beta chain was retrieved from a study of T cell responses to AZD1222 COVID-19 vaccine (dated by TCRdb to about 2021). A note on the overall study: TCR sequencing was performed for approximately 240 trial participants, of whom approximately 200 were given two doses of AZD1222 and around 26 were given two doses of MenACWY control vaccine. Trial participants were enrolled by age into subgroups of 18-55, 56-69 and 70-plus years, and around 150, 28 and 57 TCR-sequenced participants, respectively, were included in these subgroups.

Paper-wide results and their limitations: Conclusions about previously exposed vaccinees were limited because only six or seven AZD1222 recipients were SARS-CoV-2 seropositive at baseline. Reportedly, almost half of the unique spike-specific TCRs recognized epitopes lying outside the regions that are mutated in the B.1.351 and B.1.1.7 variants. The 56-69-year group was small, and its depth increase did not reach significance, likely because of low power. Because no day 14 peak-response samples were available, the repertoires could be characterized only after the peak T cell response. The vaccine-associated CD4 TCRs covered the entire spike protein, and the dominant responses fell in regions 160-218 and 743-854. Most participants were white British and females outnumbered males, and the authors suggested that clonal diversity may have been underestimated. After two AZD1222 doses, both the breadth and the depth of spike-specific TCRs were significantly higher than at day 0 and than in MenACWY recipients.

The cysteine opens and the phenylalanine closes a CDR3 of 14 amino acids. Only CDR3 DNA remains: 42 bases, in frame from the first base. CDR1 and CDR2 (SNHLY, FYNNEI) derive from the germline V gene. The junction shows trimming of 5 bases on V and 0 bases on J, plus 8 bases between the germline ends. As for this clone: Its antigen is still unknown. No base-level quality is on record; no much larger clone is a single base apart.

The CDR3 regions of human TCRbeta chains were subjected to immunosequencing. Per the authors' processing: Repertoire TCRs were matched against a reference library of SARS-CoV-2-specific TCRs generated with the MIRA antigen-specificity platform. Breadth was defined as the fraction of unique TCRs that were SARS-CoV-2-associated, and depth was defined as the fraction of total T cells that were SARS-CoV-2-associated. Using the MIRA data, each spike-specific TCR was assigned both to the spike region to which the TCR was reactive and to a CD4 or CD8 class. Log10-transformed breadth and depth values were compared by one-way ANOVA with Sidak's multiple comparisons tests. TCRdb's version of the immuneACCESS table is confined to in-frame rearrangements and falls short of the full clone set. An unresolved V gene accounts for under half of the shortfall where checked; the remainder is of unknown origin. V, J and clone size are taken as reported in that table, and D and trimming were inferred from the DNA itself. For this sample there are about 80,000 clones; approximately 83% appear just once. The top ten constitute roughly 3.6% of the sample.

According to the study, the label for this sample's time point signals: about 28 days (+/-7) after the second vaccine dose. AZD1222 recipients given second doses at about 4 weeks or at about 12 weeks were pooled, since spike-specific TCR depth and breadth were not found to differ between the two schedules. Vaccinee samples were obtained from the UK trials COV001 and COV002, which included a single-blind randomized controlled phase 2/3 trial of AZD1222 (ChAdOx1 nCoV-19) in healthy adults. For TCRbeta chain sequencing, PBMC samples were collected from trial participants at day 0 and at day 28 after the second dose.

The sequence links TRBV2 to TRBJ2-4; the D gene is perhaps TRBD1, on 5 matching bases. This clonotype originated in an adult who received the AZD1222 COVID-19 vaccine. The source was peripheral blood, collected 28 days after the second AZD1222 dose. The CDR3 in this case is CASSQGLAKNIQYF. The nucleotide sequence reads TGTGCCAGCAGTCAGGGTTTAGCCAAAAACATTCAGTACTTC.